Listed below are T cell receptor beta chains from one sample, sequenced in a study of blood T cell repertoires in COVID-19. Profiled with immunoSEQ multiplex PCR; TCRdb holds only in-frame clones, not every one. Among a few hundred thousand clones listed, around nine tenths were seen once. Sequencing was performed on peripheral blood. Every receptor here comes from a man aged 30-40 years with acute or convalescent COVID-19. The CDR3 runs from the conserved cysteine through the conserved F or W. The D gene is left open where the match is weak. Part of the rows lack a size; the others show once, few, many or a class for expanded clones.

v_call: TRBV5-4
clone_size: -
d_call: TRBD2
j_call: TRBJ2-1
cdr3_nt: TGTGCCAGCAGCATACCACTAGCGGGGGGCTCCTACAATGAGCAGTTCTTC
cdr3_aa: CASSIPLAGGSYNEQFF

v_call: TRBV7-3
clone_size: once
d_call: -
j_call: TRBJ1-4
cdr3_nt: TGTGCCAGCAGCCAGCGGGTTGGTGAAAAACTGTTTTTT
cdr3_aa: CASSQRVGEKLFF

v_call: TRBV6-5
clone_size: -
d_call: TRBD2
j_call: TRBJ2-3
cdr3_nt: TGTGCCAGCGCACTAGCGGGACAGTCAGATACGCAGTATTTT
cdr3_aa: CASALAGQSDTQYF

v_call: TRBV7-7
clone_size: -
d_call: -
j_call: TRBJ2-2
cdr3_nt: TGTGCTAGCAGCTCGACTAGGGGAAGCACCGGGGAGCTGTTTTTT
cdr3_aa: CASSSTRGSTGELFF

v_call: TRBV30
clone_size: -
d_call: -
j_call: TRBJ1-4
cdr3_nt: TGTGCCTGGAGTCGGTCGGGTCTTAATGAAAAACTGTTTTTT
cdr3_aa: CAWSRSGLNEKLFF

v_call: TRBV21-1
clone_size: -
d_call: -
j_call: TRBJ2-7
cdr3_nt: TGTGCCAGCAACCCTGGAGGGACCTACGAGCAGTACTTC
cdr3_aa: CASNPGGTYEQYF

v_call: TRBV30
clone_size: -
d_call: -
j_call: TRBJ1-1
cdr3_nt: TGTGCCTGGAGTGTCTCCCCGACAGATGAAGCTTTCTTT
cdr3_aa: CAWSVSPTDEAFF

v_call: TRBV6-1
clone_size: -
d_call: -
j_call: TRBJ1-4
cdr3_nt: TGTGCCAGCAGTGCAAGGCCCTACGGGGAGGCTAATGAAAAACTGTTTTTT
cdr3_aa: CASSARPYGEANEKLFF

v_call: TRBV6-5
clone_size: -
d_call: -
j_call: TRBJ1-1
cdr3_nt: TGTGCCAGCATACCGACAGGAATAATGAACACTGAAGCTTTCTTT
cdr3_aa: CASIPTGIMNTEAFF

v_call: TRBV30
clone_size: -
d_call: TRBD2
j_call: TRBJ2-7
cdr3_nt: TGTGCCTGGAGGCTTTCCGGGGGGGCATCGAGGCAGTACTTC
cdr3_aa: CAWRLSGGASRQYF

v_call: TRBV9
clone_size: -
d_call: -
j_call: TRBJ1-3
cdr3_nt: TGTGCCAGCAGCCCTAGTGGGGTAGCGGCGGGAAACACCATATATTTT
cdr3_aa: CASSPSGVAAGNTIYF

v_call: TRBV30
clone_size: -
d_call: TRBD2
j_call: TRBJ2-1
cdr3_nt: TGTGCCTGGAGTGTCGGGACTAGCGGAACTTACAATGAGCAGTTCTTC
cdr3_aa: CAWSVGTSGTYNEQFF

v_call: TRBV6-1
clone_size: -
d_call: -
j_call: TRBJ1-5
cdr3_nt: TGTGCCAGCAGTGGACAGCTTTATTATAGCAATCAGCCCCAGCATTTT
cdr3_aa: CASSGQLYYSNQPQHF

v_call: TRBV7-6
clone_size: few
d_call: TRBD1
j_call: TRBJ1-5
cdr3_nt: TGTGCCAGCAGCTTAGGTACAGGGGCGAGCAATCAGCCCCAGCATTTT
cdr3_aa: CASSLGTGASNQPQHF

v_call: TRBV5-1
clone_size: -
d_call: -
j_call: TRBJ1-2
cdr3_nt: TGCGCCAGCAGCCCATCCCGGGGGGGGGCCGACTATGGCTACACCTTC
cdr3_aa: CASSPSRGGADYGYTF

v_call: TRBV9
clone_size: -
d_call: TRBD2
j_call: TRBJ2-1
cdr3_nt: TGTGCCAGCAGTGGGACTAGCGGGAGCTACAATGAGCAGTTCTTC
cdr3_aa: CASSGTSGSYNEQFF

v_call: TRBV20-1
clone_size: -
d_call: -
j_call: TRBJ2-7
cdr3_nt: TGCAGTGCTAGTGGGAGTGTGTACGAGCAGTACTTC
cdr3_aa: CSASGSVYEQYF

v_call: TRBV28
clone_size: once
d_call: -
j_call: TRBJ1-6
cdr3_nt: TGTGCCAGCAGGGACCAGGGCTATAATTCACCCCTCCACTTT
cdr3_aa: CASRDQGYNSPLHF

v_call: TRBV9
clone_size: few
d_call: TRBD1
j_call: TRBJ2-3
cdr3_nt: TGTGCCAGCAGCGCTCTACCGGGACAGCTCACAGATACGCAGTATTTT
cdr3_aa: CASSALPGQLTDTQYF

v_call: TRBV28
clone_size: -
d_call: TRBD1
j_call: TRBJ1-5
cdr3_nt: TGTGCCAGCAGTACCCCGGGACAGGGCAATCAGCCCCAGCATTTT
cdr3_aa: CASSTPGQGNQPQHF

v_call: TRBV30
clone_size: -
d_call: -
j_call: TRBJ2-7
cdr3_nt: TGTGCCTGGCAGGTGGGGGGAGTAACCTCACTATACGAGCAGTACTTC
cdr3_aa: CAWQVGGVTSLYEQYF

v_call: TRBV7-8
clone_size: -
d_call: -
j_call: TRBJ1-1
cdr3_nt: TGTGCCAGCAGTTCTACGGGTACCACTGAAGCTTTCTTT
cdr3_aa: CASSSTGTTEAFF

v_call: TRBV25-1
clone_size: -
d_call: TRBD1
j_call: TRBJ2-7
cdr3_nt: TGTGCCAGCAGTGAATTGGGGACAGGGGGATACGAGCAGTACTTC
cdr3_aa: CASSELGTGGYEQYF

v_call: TRBV28
clone_size: -
d_call: TRBD1
j_call: TRBJ1-4
cdr3_nt: TGTGCCAGCAGTTCTTTAGCACGCACAGGGGAGAATGAAAAACTGTTTTTT
cdr3_aa: CASSSLARTGENEKLFF

v_call: TRBV9
clone_size: -
d_call: -
j_call: TRBJ1-6
cdr3_nt: TGTGCCAGTCAGTCCAGGGTCGGTTCACCCCTCCACTTT
cdr3_aa: CASQSRVGSPLHF

v_call: TRBV7-2
clone_size: -
d_call: -
j_call: TRBJ1-3
cdr3_nt: TGTGCCAGCAGCTGGGGAGGGGGAAACACCATATATTTT
cdr3_aa: CASSWGGGNTIYF

v_call: TRBV5-4
clone_size: -
d_call: -
j_call: TRBJ1-1
cdr3_nt: TGTGCCAGCAGCTTCCGGGGGGAGACTGAAGCTTTCTTT
cdr3_aa: CASSFRGETEAFF

v_call: TRBV18
clone_size: -
d_call: TRBD1
j_call: TRBJ1-2
cdr3_nt: TGTGCCAGCTCACAAAATACAGGGGAGGCAGGCGGCTACACCTTC
cdr3_aa: CASSQNTGEAGGYTF